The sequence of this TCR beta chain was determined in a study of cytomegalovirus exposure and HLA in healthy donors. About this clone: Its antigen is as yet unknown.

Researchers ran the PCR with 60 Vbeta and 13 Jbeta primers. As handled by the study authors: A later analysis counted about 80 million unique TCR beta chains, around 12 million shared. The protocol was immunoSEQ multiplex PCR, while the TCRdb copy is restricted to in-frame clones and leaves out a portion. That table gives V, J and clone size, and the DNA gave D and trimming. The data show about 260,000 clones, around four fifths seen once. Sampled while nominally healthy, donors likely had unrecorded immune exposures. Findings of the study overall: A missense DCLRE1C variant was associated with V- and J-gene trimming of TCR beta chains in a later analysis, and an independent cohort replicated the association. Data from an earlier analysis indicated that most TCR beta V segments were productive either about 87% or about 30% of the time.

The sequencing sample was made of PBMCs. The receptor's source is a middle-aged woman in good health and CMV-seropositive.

CDR3 bases: TGTGCCAGTAGTATGACTGGGTCCAGGGGATCGGGCTACACCTTC. Its protein is CASSMTGSRGSGYTF. The genes are TRBV19 and TRBJ1-2; possible D gene TRBD1, 6 bases. The length of the CDR3 is 15 residues. Trimming took 3 bases from V and 8 from J, leaving 19 bases between them. The germline V gene encodes CDR1 LNHDA and CDR2 SQIVND (reference sequence).